These 10 T cell receptor beta chains were sequenced from one sample in a study of T cells in Graves' hyperthyroidism and ophthalmopathy. RNA transcripts served as the template for amplifying TCR beta CDR3 regions. The HTBI set primed first-round TCR CDR3 RT-PCR. Each CDR3 protein is one row after TCRdb ran MiXCR on the multiplex PCR reads. The sample records a few hundred thousand distinct CDR3 sequences, under 25% being singletons. The material sequenced was blood. These receptors were taken from a woman between 45 and 65 years old with Graves' hyperthyroidism.

This clonotype was observed a handful of times. This chain links TRBV7-2 with TRBJ2-6; no reliable D call. V was pared by 0 bases and J by 0 bases, with 9 bases between. CDR3 length: 17 amino acids. Germline assignment: CDR1 SGHTA and CDR2 FQGNSA. CDR3: CASSLASRISGANVLTF. CDR3 sequence (DNA): TGTGCCAGCAGCTTAGCGAGTAGGATCTCTGGGGCCAACGTCCTGACTTTC.

This chain links TRBV5-1 with TRBJ2-2; TRBD1 is a possible D gene (6 bases). CDR1 and CDR2 from the germline V gene are SGHRS and YFSETQ. V was trimmed by 0 bases and J by 3 bases, leaving 15 bases between them. The CDR3 length is 17 residues. CDR3 in amino acids: CASSLGPQGRDTGELFF. The CDR3 nucleotides are TGCGCCAGCAGCTTGGGCCCACAGGGTCGGGACACCGGGGAGCTGTTTTTT.

This clonotype has a count of ten or more. The CDR3 nucleotides are TGTGCCAGCAGTTTGGGACAGGGGGCTGGTGGCTACACCTTC. Translation gives CASSLGQGAGGYTF. The chain is built from TRBV3-1 and TRBJ1-2; TRBD1 aligns across 12 bases. The germline CDR1 and CDR2 sequences are LGHDT and YNNKEL (reference sequence). The CDR3 covers 14 residues. Unmatched junction bases numbered 6, after V lost 6 bases and J lost 7 bases.

The chain uses TRBV5-1 and TRBJ2-4; D perhaps matches TRBD2 (5 bases). The CDR3 spans 14 residues. Germline V gene sequence: CDR1 SGHRS, CDR2 YFSETQ. Trimming pared 0 bases from V and 6 bases from J, leaving 10 bases between. CDR3 in DNA: TGCGCCAGCAGCTTGGGAGCGGCAGCAAACATTCAGTACTTC. Its protein is CASSLGAAANIQYF.

The chain employs TRBV5-5 and TRBJ1-3; D call uncertain. The ends were cut back, 7 bases at V and 4 bases at J, with 9 bases in the middle. The germline V gene has CDR1 SGHKS and CDR2 YYEKEE (reference sequence). The CDR3 covers 12 residues. CDR3 DNA: TGTGCCAGCCTTCTTTTGGGAAACACCATATATTTT. It specifies CASLLLGNTIYF.

This clonotype was picked up many times. The chain recombines TRBV5-6 with TRBJ1-2; D is ambiguous. The V end was cut by 0 bases, the J end by 4 bases, with 4 bases between. Germline V gives CDR1 SGHDT, CDR2 YYEEEE. This CDR3 has 12 residues. The CDR3, as DNA: TGTGCCAGCAGCTTGGACGTCTATGGCTACACCTTC. This sequence encodes CASSLDVYGYTF. Filled out from reference TRBV5-6 and TRBJ1-2, the complete variable domain reads DAGVTQSPTHLIKTRGQQVTLRCSPKSGHDTVSWYQQALGQGPQFIFQYYEEEERQRGNFPDRFSGHQFPNYSSELNVNALLLGDSALYLCASSLDVYGYTFGSGTRLTVV.

This clonotype has ten or more counts. The chain couples TRBV7-2 to TRBJ2-3; no definite D call. V was shortened by 3 bases and J by 6 bases, with 13 bases between the two germline ends. This CDR3 is built from 14 residues. Germline V lookup: CDR1 SGHTA, CDR2 FQGNSA. The DNA of the CDR3 is TGTGCCAGCAGCTTGAAGCTCAACGGGGATACGCAGTATTTT. Amino acids: CASSLKLNGDTQYF. Using reference TRBV7-2 and TRBJ2-3 for the parts outside the CDR3, the full variable domain is GAGVSQSPSNKVTEKGKDVELRCDPISGHTALYWYRQSLGQGLEFLIYFQGNSAPDKSGLPSDRFSAERTGGSVSTLTIQRTQQEDSAVYLCASSLKLNGDTQYFGPGTRLTVL.

This clonotype has a count of ten or more. The chain carries TRBV20-1 and TRBJ2-7; D uncertain. CDR1 DFQATT and CDR2 SNEGSKA come from the germline V gene (reference sequence). The CDR3 spans 12 residues. Trimming shortened V by 6 bases and J by 5 bases, and 14 bases separated the two germline ends. DNA for the CDR3: TGCAGTGCAGATTTGGGTCTCGACGAGCAGTACTTC. Translation gives CSADLGLDEQYF.

In this sample, this clonotype turned up once. The chain recombines TRBV7-9 with TRBJ2-1; D possibly corresponds to TRBD2 (6 bases). CDR1 SEHNR and CDR2 FQNEAQ come from the germline V gene (reference sequence). This CDR3 is built from 18 residues. V gave up 5 bases and J gave up 0 bases, with 20 bases separating them. In DNA form, the CDR3 reads TGTGCCAGCAGCCCCCGTGGGCGGGAAATAACCTCCTACAATGAGCAGTTCTTC. Translation: CASSPRGREITSYNEQFF. The full variable domain, with the rest looked up from reference TRBV7-9 and TRBJ2-1, is DTGVSQNPRHKITKRGQNVTFRCDPISEHNRLYWYRQTLGQGPEFLTYFQNEAQLEKSRLLSDRFSAERPKGSFSTLEIQRTEQGDSAMYLCASSPRGREITSYNEQFFGPGTRLTVL.

This rearrangement joins TRBV5-1 to TRBJ1-1; 8 bases match TRBD1. Germline V CDR1 and CDR2: SGHRS, YFSETQ. The CDR3 is 16 amino acids. V dropped 3 bases and J dropped 5; count of bases not matched to a gene: 12. The CDR3 loop is CASSSDREGRYTEAFF. CDR3 in DNA: TGCGCCAGCAGCTCGGACAGGGAGGGTCGATATACTGAAGCTTTCTTT. Using reference TRBV5-1 and TRBJ1-1 for the parts outside the CDR3, the full variable domain is KAGVTQTPRYLIKTRGQQVTLSCSPISGHRSVSWYQQTPGQGLQFLFEYFSETQRNKGNFPGRFSGRQFSNSRSEMNVSTLELGDSALYLCASSSDREGRYTEAFFGQGTRLTVV.